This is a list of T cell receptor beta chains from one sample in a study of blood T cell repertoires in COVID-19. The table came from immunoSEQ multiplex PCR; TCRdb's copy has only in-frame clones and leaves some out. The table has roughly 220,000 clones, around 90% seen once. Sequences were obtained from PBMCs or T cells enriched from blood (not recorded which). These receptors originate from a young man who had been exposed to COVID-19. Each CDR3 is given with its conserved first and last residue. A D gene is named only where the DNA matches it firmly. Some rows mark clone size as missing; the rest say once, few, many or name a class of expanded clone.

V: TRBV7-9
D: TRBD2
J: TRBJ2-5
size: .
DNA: TGTGCCAGCAGCTTAATTTTGGCTAGCGGGGGGGATAAAGAGACCCAGTACTTC
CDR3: CASSLILASGGDKETQYF

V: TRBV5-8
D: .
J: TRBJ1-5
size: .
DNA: TGTGCCAGCAGCTTGGAGGGTACTAGTGGGCCCCAGCATTTT
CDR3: CASSLEGTSGPQHF

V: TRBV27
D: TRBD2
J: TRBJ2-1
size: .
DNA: TGTGCCAGCAGTTTAACGGGACTAGCGGCGTACAATGAGCAGTTCTTC
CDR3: CASSLTGLAAYNEQFF

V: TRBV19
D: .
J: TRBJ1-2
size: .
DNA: TGTGCCAGTAGTAGGGGAGGGCCCCCTTGGGGCTACACCTTC
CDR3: CASSRGGPPWGYTF

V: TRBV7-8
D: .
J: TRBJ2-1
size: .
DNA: TGTGCCAGCAGCTTAACGGAGACGTTCTCCTACAATGAGCAGTTCTTC
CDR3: CASSLTETFSYNEQFF

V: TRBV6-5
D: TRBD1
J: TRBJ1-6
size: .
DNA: TGTGCCAGCAGTCTTGGACAGGAGTATTCACCCCTCCACTTT
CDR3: CASSLGQEYSPLHF

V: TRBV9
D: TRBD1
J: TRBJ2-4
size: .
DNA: TGTGCCAGCAGCGCCACAGGGGCTGAGGGGGCCAAAAACATTCAGTACTTC
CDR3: CASSATGAEGAKNIQYF

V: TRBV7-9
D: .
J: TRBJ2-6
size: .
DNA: TGTGCCAGCAGCGTCGGGTCCCCAGCTGGGGCCAACGTCCTGACTTTC
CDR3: CASSVGSPAGANVLTF

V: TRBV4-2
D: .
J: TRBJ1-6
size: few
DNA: TGTGCCAGCAGCCAAGTTCGACAGAATTCACCCCTCCACTTT
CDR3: CASSQVRQNSPLHF

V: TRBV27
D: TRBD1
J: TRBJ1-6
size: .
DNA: TGTGCCAGCAGTTTTGGGACAGTTAATTCACCCCTCCACTTT
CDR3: CASSFGTVNSPLHF

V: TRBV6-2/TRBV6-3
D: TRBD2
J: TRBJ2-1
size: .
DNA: TGTGCCAGCAGTTATTCACTAGCGGGGGCCAACAATGAGCAGTTCTTC
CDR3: CASSYSLAGANNEQFF

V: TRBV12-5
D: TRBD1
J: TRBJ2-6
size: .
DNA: TGTGCTAGTGGTTTTTGGACCGGGACAGGCCTCTCTGGGGCCAACGTCCTGACTTTC
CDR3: CASGFWTGTGLSGANVLTF

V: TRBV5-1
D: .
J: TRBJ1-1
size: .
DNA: TGCGCCAGCAGCTTGGGTGGCGGCAGCGCCGTAACTGAAGCTTTCTTT
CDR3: CASSLGGGSAVTEAFF

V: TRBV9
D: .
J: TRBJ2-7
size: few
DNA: TGTGCCAGCAGTGGCCCGGGGTACGAGCAGTACTTC
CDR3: CASSGPGYEQYF

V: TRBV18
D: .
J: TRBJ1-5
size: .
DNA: TGTGCCAGCTCACCCTTACAAGACAATCAGCCCCAGCATTTT
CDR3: CASSPLQDNQPQHF

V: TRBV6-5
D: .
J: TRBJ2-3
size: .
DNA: TGTGCCAGCACATTAGTGCAGGTAGATACGCAGTATTTT
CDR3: CASTLVQVDTQYF

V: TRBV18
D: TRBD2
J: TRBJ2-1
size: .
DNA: TGTGCCAGCTCACCGTTCGGGGAGGGGACTGAGCAGTTCTTC
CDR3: CASSPFGEGTEQFF

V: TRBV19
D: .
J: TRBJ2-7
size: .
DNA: TGTGCCAGTAGTAGGTCCGGGATTGATTCCTACGAGCAGTACTTC
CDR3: CASSRSGIDSYEQYF

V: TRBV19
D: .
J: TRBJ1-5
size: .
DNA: TGTGCCAGTAGCCCGACAGGTGCAGGGATGCCCCAGCATTTT
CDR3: CASSPTGAGMPQHF

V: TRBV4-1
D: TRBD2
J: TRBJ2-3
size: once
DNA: TGCGCCAGCAGCCAACCCCTGCGGGGGGGCGCAGATACGCAGTATTTT
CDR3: CASSQPLRGGADTQYF

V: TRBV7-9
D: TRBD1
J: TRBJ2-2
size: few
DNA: TGTGCCAGCGGCCCTTCGGGACAGGGGGCTGGGGAGCTGTTTTTT
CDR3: CASGPSGQGAGELFF

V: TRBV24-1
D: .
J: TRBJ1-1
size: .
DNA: TGTGCCACCAGTGATGGAGTGAACACTGAAGCTTTCTTT
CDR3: CATSDGVNTEAFF

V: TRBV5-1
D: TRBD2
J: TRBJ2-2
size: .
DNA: TGCGCCAGCAGCCCGGGGGGCGGACTAGCAATGAACACCGGGGAGCTGTTTTTT
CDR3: CASSPGGGLAMNTGELFF

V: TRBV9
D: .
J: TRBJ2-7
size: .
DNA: TGTGCCAGCAGCGTAACCCAGGGGTACGGCTACGAGCAGTACTTC
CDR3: CASSVTQGYGYEQYF

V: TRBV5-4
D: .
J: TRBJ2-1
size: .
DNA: TGTGCCAGCAGCTTGAGGGTTGGACAGTTGGCCAATGAGCAGTTCTTC
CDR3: CASSLRVGQLANEQFF

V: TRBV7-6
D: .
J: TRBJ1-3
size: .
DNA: TGTGCCAGCAGCTTAGCGGGCAGAAATAGAAACACCATATATTTT
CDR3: CASSLAGRNRNTIYF

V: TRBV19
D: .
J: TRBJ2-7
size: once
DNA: TGTGCCAGTAGTGGACAGGAGGGATTCGAGCAGTACTTC
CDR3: CASSGQEGFEQYF

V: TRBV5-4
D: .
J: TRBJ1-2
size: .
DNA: TGTGCCAGCAGCTTGGTCGCAGGGAAGGGCTATGGCTACACCTTC
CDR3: CASSLVAGKGYGYTF

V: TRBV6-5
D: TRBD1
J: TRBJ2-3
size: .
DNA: TGTGCCAGCAGGAACAGGGGGTTTAGCACAGATACGCAGTATTTT
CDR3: CASRNRGFSTDTQYF

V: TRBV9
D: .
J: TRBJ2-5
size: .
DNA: TGTGCCAGCAGCGTAGGAGGACTGGGGGAGACCCAGTACTTC
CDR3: CASSVGGLGETQYF

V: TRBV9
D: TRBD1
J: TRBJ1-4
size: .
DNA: TGTGCCAGCAGCGTGTTCCACGGGGAGGTGACAGGGAAAGCTAATGAAAAACTGTTTTTT
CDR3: CASSVFHGEVTGKANEKLFF

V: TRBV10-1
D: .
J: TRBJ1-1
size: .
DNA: TGCGCCAGCACTGCCGGGACTAACACTGAAGCTTTCTTT
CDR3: CASTAGTNTEAFF

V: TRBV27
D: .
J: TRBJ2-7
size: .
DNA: TGTGCCAGCAGTTTTGGCAGGGATTTAGAGCAGTACTTC
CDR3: CASSFGRDLEQYF

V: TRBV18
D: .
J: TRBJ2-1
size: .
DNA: TGTGCCAGCTCCCCAGTCCCGACAAGTAACAATGAGCAGTTCTTC
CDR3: CASSPVPTSNNEQFF

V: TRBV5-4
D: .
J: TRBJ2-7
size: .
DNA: TGTGCCAGCAGCTTCGGCGGGGTGGCCTCCTACGAGCAGTACTTC
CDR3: CASSFGGVASYEQYF

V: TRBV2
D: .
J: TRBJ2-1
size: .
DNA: TGTGCCAGCAACCTAGCAGGGAGGAATGAGCAGTTCTTC
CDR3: CASNLAGRNEQFF

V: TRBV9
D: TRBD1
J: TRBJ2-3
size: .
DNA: TGTGCCAGCAGTTATACAGGGGGCACAGATACGCAGTATTTT
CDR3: CASSYTGGTDTQYF

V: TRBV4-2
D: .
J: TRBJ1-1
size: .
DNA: TGTGCCAGCAGCCAAGATTGGGGGGGTAAGAACACTGAAGCTTTCTTT
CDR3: CASSQDWGGKNTEAFF

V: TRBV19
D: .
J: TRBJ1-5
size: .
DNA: TGTGCCAGTAGTATAGATCGTGGGACTACAAATCAGCCCCAGCATTTT
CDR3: CASSIDRGTTNQPQHF

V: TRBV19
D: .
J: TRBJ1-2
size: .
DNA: TGTGCCAGTATGGAGGACTATGGCTACACCTTC
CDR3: CASMEDYGYTF

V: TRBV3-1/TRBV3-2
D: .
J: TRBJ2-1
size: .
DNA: TGTGCCAGCAGCCAATCGGTAGGCAGGAATGAGCAGTTCTTC
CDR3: CASSQSVGRNEQFF